This record looks at one TCR beta chain sequence and its context. Terminally differentiated effector memory CD45RA+ cells were left out of the naive CD8 fraction, which was CD45RO-negative and positively selected for CCR7. The data are from a study of shared clonotypes between healthy human individuals. Background on the study: CD4 naive and memory got three plates each, CD8 naive two, CD8 memory one.

The assay ran at deep level. It was about 210 ng DNA, 33,000 or so T cell genomes, that sorted-subset replicate PCRs used. Libraries were prepared by immunoSEQ multiplex PCR; TCRdb keeps only in-frame clonotypes and omits some of them. The table records around 2,000,000 clones, 85% to 95% of them present only once. CDR3 length equals 13 residues. Germline loops: CDR1 LNHDA, CDR2 SQIVND (reference sequence). V was clipped by 3 bases and J by 4 bases, with 6 bases between them. This sequence was found in a man aged 18 to 30 in good health. Some clones in this sample may be carry-over from other donors' samples. The sample comprised naive CD8+ T cells from PBMCs. The chain recombines TRBV19 with TRBJ2-2; either TRBD1 or TRBD2 may supply D (5 bases each). The CDR3 sequence: CASSMGVTGELFF. The CDR3 DNA follows: TGTGCCAGTAGTATGGGGGTCACCGGGGAGCTGTTTTTT.